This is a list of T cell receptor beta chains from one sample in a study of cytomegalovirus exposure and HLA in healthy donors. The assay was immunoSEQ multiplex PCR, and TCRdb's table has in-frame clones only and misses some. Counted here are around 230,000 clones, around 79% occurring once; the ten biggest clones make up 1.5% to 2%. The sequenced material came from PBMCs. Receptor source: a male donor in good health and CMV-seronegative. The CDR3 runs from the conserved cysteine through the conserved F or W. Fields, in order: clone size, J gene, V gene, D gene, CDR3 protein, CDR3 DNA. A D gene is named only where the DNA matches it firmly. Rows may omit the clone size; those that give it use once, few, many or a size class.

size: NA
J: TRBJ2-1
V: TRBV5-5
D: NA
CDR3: CASSHDNEQFF
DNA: TGTGCCAGCAGCCATGACAATGAGCAGTTCTTC

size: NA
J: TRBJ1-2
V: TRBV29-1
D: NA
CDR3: CSVGPGQGNYGYTF
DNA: NA

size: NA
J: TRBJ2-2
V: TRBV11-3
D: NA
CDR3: CASSLGDTGELFF
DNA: TGTGCCAGCAGCCTCGGAGACACCGGGGAGCTGTTTTTT

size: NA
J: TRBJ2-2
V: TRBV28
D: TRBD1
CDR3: CASSLDRGRPGELFF
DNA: TGTGCCAGCAGTCTAGACAGGGGGAGGCCCGGGGAGCTGTTTTTT

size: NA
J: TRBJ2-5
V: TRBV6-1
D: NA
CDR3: CASSDSTGYF
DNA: TGTGCCAGCAGTGACTCGACGGGGTACTTC

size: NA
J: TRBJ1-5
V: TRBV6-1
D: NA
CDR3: CASSGRPNQPQHF
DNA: TGTGCCAGCAGTGGGCGGCCCAATCAGCCCCAGCATTTT

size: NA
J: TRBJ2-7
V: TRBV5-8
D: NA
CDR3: CASSYLVGGYEQYF
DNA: TGTGCCAGCAGCTACTTAGTCGGGGGTTACGAGCAGTACTTC

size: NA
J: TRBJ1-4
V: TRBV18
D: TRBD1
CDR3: CASSPTGRSEKLFF
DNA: TGTGCCAGCTCACCGACAGGGAGGAGTGAAAAACTGTTTTTT

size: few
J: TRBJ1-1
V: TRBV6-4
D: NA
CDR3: CASSPTGENTEAFF
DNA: TGTGCCAGCAGTCCGACAGGTGAGAACACTGAAGCTTTCTTT

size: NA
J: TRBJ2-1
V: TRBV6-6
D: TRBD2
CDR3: CASRKSGGNEQFF
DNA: TGTGCCAGCAGAAAAAGCGGGGGCAATGAGCAGTTCTTC

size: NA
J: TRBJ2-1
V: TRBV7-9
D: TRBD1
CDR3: CASSRPDRGFNEQFF
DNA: TGTGCCAGCAGCCGACCGGACAGGGGGTTCAATGAGCAGTTCTTC

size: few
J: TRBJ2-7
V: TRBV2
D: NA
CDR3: CASSDGGLGEQYF
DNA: TGTGCCAGCAGCGATGGCGGACTGGGCGAGCAGTACTTC

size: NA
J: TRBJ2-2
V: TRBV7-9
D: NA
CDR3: CASSEPVGPNTGELFF
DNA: TGTGCCAGCAGCGAACCCGTTGGGCCGAACACCGGGGAGCTGTTTTTT

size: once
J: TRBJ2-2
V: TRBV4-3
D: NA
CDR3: CASSQEGGANTGELFF
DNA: TGCGCCAGCAGCCAAGAAGGCGGGGCGAACACCGGGGAGCTGTTTTTT

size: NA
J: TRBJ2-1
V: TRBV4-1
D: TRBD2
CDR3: CASSQEVAGRPYNEQFF
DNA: TGCGCCAGCAGCCAAGAGGTAGCGGGACGGCCCTACAATGAGCAGTTCTTC

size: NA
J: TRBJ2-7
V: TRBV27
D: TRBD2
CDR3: CASSLSGLADLYEQYF
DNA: TGTGCCAGCAGTTTATCTGGACTAGCGGACCTCTACGAGCAGTACTTC

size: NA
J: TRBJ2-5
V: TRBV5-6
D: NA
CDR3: CASSLSPGQETQYF
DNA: TGTGCCAGCAGCCTGAGCCCAGGACAGGAGACCCAGTACTTC

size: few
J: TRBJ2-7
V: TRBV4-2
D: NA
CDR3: CASSQDLPSAYSYEQYF
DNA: TGTGCCAGCAGCCAAGATCTTCCTAGCGCTTACTCCTACGAGCAGTACTTC

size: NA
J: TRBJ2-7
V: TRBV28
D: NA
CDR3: CASRLPTGSRRGEQYF
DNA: TGTGCCAGCAGACTACCCACAGGGTCCCGCAGAGGCGAGCAGTACTTC

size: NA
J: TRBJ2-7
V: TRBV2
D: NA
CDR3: CASSGAESYEQYF
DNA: TGTGCCAGCAGTGGGGCAGAGAGCTACGAGCAGTACTTC

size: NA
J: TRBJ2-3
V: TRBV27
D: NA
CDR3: CASSSTTTGYTQYF
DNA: TGTGCCAGCAGTTCCACTACCACAGGCTATACGCAGTATTTT

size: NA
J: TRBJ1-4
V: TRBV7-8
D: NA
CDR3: CASSSHRETANEKLFF
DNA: TGTGCCAGCAGCTCCCACAGGGAAACAGCTAATGAAAAACTGTTTTTT

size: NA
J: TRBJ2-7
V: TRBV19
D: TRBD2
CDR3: CASSIGLAGGPPTYEQYF
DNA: TGTGCCAGTAGTATAGGCCTAGCGGGAGGGCCCCCTACCTACGAGCAGTACTTC

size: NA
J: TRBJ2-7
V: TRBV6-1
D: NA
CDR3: CASRLEGGSFYEQYF
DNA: TGTGCCAGCAGACTCGAAGGGGGTTCTTTCTACGAGCAGTACTTC

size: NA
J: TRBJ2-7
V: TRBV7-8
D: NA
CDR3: CASSSTSSGYEQYF
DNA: TGTGCCAGCAGCTCTACTAGTTCAGGTTACGAGCAGTACTTC